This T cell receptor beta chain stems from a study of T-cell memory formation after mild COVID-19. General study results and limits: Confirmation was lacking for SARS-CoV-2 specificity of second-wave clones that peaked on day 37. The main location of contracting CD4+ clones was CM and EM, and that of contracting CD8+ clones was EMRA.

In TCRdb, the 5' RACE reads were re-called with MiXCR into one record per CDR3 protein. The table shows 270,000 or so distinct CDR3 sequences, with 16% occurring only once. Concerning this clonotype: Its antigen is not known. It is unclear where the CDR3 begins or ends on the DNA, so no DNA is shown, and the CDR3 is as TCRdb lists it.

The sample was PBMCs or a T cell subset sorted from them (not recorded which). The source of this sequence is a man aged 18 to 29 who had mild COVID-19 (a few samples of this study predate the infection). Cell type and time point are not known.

The CDR3 region is CASSKVGQGTENTEAFF. The chain joins TRBV21-1 to TRBJ1-1; whether TRBD1, the table's D call, matches the DNA was not checked. TRBV21-1 is shown as a pseudogene. The CDR3 region is 17 residues in length, termini included.